A selection of T cell receptor beta chains follows, all from one sample in a study of CD8+ T cells in alopecia areata. Assay: immunoSEQ multiplex PCR; the TCRdb copy retains only in-frame clones and omits some. There are roughly 6,900 clones in the sample; about 70% occur only once, and 20% to 25% lies in the top ten. This specimen was skin, taken at week 0. The receptors were gathered from a human donor with alopecia areata. Each CDR3 is given without its conserved first and last residue. Only part of the rows carry a size: once, few, many, or a class if the clone is expanded.

abundance: NA; v_gene: TRBV2; j_gene: TRBJ2-7; CDR3aa: ASSIRTSGGAREQY
abundance: NA; v_gene: TRBV5-5; j_gene: TRBJ2-6; CDR3aa: ASSLFMSSGANVLT
abundance: few; v_gene: TRBV5-1; j_gene: TRBJ2-7; CDR3aa: ASSLGGQGLGEQY
abundance: NA; v_gene: TRBV11-1; j_gene: TRBJ1-1; CDR3aa: ASRPRPLGTEAF
abundance: NA; v_gene: TRBV7-6; j_gene: TRBJ1-1; CDR3aa: ASSSQGFGTEAF
abundance: NA; v_gene: TRBV18; j_gene: TRBJ2-1; CDR3aa: ASSPTSSYNEQF
abundance: NA; v_gene: TRBV13; j_gene: TRBJ2-7; CDR3aa: ASSSAGQGREQY
abundance: NA; v_gene: TRBV18; j_gene: TRBJ1-1; CDR3aa: ASSPVGGRGEAF
abundance: medium-sized; v_gene: TRBV7-9; j_gene: TRBJ2-7; CDR3aa: ASSNSESSYEQY
abundance: NA; v_gene: TRBV7-2; j_gene: TRBJ2-7; CDR3aa: ASSLGVYEQY